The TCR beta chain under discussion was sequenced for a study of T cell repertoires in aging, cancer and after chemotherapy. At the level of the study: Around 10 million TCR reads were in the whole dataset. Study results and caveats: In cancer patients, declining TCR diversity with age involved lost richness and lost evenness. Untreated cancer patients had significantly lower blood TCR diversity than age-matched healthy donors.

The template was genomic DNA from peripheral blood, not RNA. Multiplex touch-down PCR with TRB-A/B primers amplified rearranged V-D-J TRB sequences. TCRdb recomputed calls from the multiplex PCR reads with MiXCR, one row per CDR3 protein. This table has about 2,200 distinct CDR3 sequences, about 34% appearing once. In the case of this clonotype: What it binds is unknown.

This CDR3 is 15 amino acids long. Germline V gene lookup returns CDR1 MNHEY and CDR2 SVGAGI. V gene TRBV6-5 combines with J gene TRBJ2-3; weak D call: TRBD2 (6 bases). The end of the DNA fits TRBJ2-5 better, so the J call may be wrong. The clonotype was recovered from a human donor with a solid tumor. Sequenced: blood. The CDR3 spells CASSLVAGGRETQYF. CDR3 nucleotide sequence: TGTGCCAGCAGCTTGGTGGCCGGGGGTAGGGAGACCCAGTACTTC.